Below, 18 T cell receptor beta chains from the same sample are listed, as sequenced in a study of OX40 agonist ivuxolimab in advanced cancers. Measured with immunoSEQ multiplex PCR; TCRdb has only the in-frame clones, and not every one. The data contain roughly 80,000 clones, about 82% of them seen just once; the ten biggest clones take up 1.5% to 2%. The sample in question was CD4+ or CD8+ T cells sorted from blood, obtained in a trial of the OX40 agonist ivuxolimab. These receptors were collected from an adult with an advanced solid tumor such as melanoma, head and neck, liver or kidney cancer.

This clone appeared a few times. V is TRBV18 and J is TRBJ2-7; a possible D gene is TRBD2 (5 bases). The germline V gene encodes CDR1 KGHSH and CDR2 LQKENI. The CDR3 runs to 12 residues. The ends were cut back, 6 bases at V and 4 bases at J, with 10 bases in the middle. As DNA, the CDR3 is TGTGCCAGCTCTCTCGGGAAATACGAGCAGTACTTC. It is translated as CASSLGKYEQYF.

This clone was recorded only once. CDR3 DNA: TGCAGCGTTGCGCCGCGAGGTGAGCAGTTCTTC. It is translated as CSVAPRGEQFF. This chain connects TRBV29-1 to TRBJ2-1; D gene uncertain. The germline CDR1 and CDR2 sequences are SQVTM and ANQGSEA. V lost 4 bases and J 9 bases, leaving 10 bases between the germline ends. The CDR3 totals 11 residues.

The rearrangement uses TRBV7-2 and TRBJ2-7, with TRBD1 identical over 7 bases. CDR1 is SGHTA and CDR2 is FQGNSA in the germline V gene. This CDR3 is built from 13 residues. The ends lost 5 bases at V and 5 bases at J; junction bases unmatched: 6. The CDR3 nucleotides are TGTGCCAGCAGCGATCCGGGACAGAACGAGCAGTACTTC. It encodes CASSDPGQNEQYF.

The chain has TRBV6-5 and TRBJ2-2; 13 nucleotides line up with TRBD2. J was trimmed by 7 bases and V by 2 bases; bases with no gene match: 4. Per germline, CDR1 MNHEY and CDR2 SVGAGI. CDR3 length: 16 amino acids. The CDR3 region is CASSYTSGGAGGELFF. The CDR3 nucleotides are TGTGCCAGCAGTTACACTAGCGGGGGGGCAGGCGGGGAGCTGTTTTTT.

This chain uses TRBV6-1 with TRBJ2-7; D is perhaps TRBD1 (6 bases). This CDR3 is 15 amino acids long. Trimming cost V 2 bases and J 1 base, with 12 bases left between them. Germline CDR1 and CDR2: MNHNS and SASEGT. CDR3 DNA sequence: TGTGCCAGCAGTGAATTCGGCAGGGGATCCTACGAGCAGTACTTC. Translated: CASSEFGRGSYEQYF.

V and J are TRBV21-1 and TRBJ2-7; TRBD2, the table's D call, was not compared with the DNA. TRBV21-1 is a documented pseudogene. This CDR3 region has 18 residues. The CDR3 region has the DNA TGTGCCAGCAGCAATCGGGGACTAGCGGGAGCAGGCTCCTACGAGCAGTACTTC. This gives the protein CASSNRGLAGAGSYEQYF.

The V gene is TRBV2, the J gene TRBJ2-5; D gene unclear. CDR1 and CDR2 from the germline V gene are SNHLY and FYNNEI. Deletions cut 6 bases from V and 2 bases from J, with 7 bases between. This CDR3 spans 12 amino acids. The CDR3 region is CASRPFQETQYF. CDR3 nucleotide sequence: TGTGCCAGCAGACCCTTTCAAGAGACCCAGTACTTC.

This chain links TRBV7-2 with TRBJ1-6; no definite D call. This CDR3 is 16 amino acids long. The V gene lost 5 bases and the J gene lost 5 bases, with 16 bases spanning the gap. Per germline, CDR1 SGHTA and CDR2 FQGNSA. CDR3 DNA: TGTGCCAGCAGCGGTAACAGATTACTAAATAATTCACCCCTCCACTTT. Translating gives CASSGNRLLNNSPLHF.

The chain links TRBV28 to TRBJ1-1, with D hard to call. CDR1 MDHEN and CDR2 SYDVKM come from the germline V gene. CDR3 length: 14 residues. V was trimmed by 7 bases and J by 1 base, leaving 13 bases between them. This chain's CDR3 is CASIPAGGNTEAFF. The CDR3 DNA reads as TGTGCCAGCATCCCCGCGGGAGGGAACACTGAAGCTTTCTTT.

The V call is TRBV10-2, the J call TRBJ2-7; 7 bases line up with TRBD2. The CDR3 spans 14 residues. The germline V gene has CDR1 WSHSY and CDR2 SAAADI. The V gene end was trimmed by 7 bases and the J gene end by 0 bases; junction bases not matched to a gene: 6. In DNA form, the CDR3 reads TGCGCCAGCAACACAGCGGGGAGCTCCTACGAGCAGTACTTC. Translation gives CASNTAGSSYEQYF.

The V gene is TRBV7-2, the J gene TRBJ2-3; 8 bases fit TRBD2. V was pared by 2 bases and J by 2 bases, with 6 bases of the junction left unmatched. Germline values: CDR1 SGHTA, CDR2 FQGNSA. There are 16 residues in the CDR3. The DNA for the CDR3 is TGTGCCAGCAGCTTATCCGGGGGGGCGTTCACAGATACGCAGTATTTT. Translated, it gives CASSLSGGAFTDTQYF.

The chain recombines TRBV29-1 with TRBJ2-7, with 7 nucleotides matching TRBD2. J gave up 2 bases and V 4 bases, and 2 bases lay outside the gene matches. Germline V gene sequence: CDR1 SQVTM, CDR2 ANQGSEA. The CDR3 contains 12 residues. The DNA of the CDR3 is TGCAGCGTTGGGCGGGGGACCTACGAGCAGTACTTC. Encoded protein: CSVGRGTYEQYF.

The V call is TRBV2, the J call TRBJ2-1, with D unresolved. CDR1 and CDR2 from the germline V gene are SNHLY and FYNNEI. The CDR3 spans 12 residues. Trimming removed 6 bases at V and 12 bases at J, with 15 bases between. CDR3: CASSANRDPQFF. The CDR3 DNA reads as TGTGCCAGCAGCGCCAACAGAGATCCGCAGTTCTTC.

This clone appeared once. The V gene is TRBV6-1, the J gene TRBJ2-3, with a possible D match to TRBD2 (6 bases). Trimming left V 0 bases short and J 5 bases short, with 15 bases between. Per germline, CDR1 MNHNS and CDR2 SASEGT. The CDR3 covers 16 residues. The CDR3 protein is CASSEAGQRAGDTQYF. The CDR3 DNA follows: TGTGCCAGCAGTGAAGCAGGGCAGCGAGCGGGAGATACGCAGTATTTT.

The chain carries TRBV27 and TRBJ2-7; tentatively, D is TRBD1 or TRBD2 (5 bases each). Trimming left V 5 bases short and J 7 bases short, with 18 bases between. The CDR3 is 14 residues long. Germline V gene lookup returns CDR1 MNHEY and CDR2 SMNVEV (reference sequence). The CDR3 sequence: CASSNGVGPYEQYF. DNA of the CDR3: TGTGCCAGCAGTAACGGGGTGGGGCCGTATGAGCAGTACTTC.

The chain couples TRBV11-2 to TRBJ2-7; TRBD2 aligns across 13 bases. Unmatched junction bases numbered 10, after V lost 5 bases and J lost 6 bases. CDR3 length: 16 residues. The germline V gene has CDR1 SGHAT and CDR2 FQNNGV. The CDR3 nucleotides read TGTGCCAGCAGCACTTCCCCCGGGACTAGCGGGGTCGAGCAGTACTTC. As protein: CASSTSPGTSGVEQYF.

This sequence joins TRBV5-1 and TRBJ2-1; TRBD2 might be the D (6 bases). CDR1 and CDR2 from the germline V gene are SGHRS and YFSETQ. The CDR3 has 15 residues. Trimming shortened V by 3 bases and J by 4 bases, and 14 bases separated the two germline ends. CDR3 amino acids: CASSSSGLVYNEQFF. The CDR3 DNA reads TGCGCCAGCAGCTCTTCGGGACTGGTATACAATGAGCAGTTCTTC.

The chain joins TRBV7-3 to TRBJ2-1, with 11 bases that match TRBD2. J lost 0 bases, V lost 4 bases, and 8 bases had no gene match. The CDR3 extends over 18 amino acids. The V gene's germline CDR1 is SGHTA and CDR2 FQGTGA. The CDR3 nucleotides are TGTGCCAGCAGCTCCCGGACTAGCGGGTTTAGCTCCTACAATGAGCAGTTCTTC. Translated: CASSSRTSGFSSYNEQFF.